A single sample gave rise to the 26 T cell receptor beta chains below, sequenced in a study of cytomegalovirus exposure and HLA in healthy donors. Amplification used 60 Vbeta primers and 13 Jbeta primers. The method was immunoSEQ multiplex PCR; TCRdb's version includes in-frame clones alone and lacks a portion of them. The table includes about 59,000 clones, approximately 75% detected once. The sequenced sample was PBMCs. The receptors were gathered from a man under 40 in good health and CMV-seropositive.

The gene calls are TRBV6-5 and TRBJ2-1; the match to TRBD2 covers 10 bases. V was pared by 9 bases and J by 4 bases, with 0 bases of the junction left unmatched. Germline loops: CDR1 MNHEY, CDR2 SVGAGI. The length of the CDR3 is 12 residues. In nucleotides, the CDR3 is TGTGCCAGACTAGCGGGGTACAATGAGCAGTTCTTC. The encoded protein is CARLAGYNEQFF.

J is TRBJ1-2 and V is TRBV29-1; D not resolved. CDR1 is SQVTM and CDR2 is ANQGSEA in the germline V gene. The CDR3 runs to 13 residues. With 1 base removed from V and 6 bases from J, the gap between germline ends came to 12 bases. DNA for the CDR3: TGCAGCGTTGAAGTAAGAGGGTTTAATGGCTACACCTTC. As protein: CSVEVRGFNGYTF.

V is TRBV19 and J is TRBJ1-3; TRBD1 might be the D (5 bases). V was trimmed by 5 bases and J by 0 bases, leaving 11 bases between them. CDR3 length: 15 amino acids. The germline gives CDR1 LNHDA, CDR2 SQIVND (reference sequence). Here the CDR3 DNA reads TGTGCCAGTAGTCTCGACAGCCGCTCTGGAAACACCATATATTTT. Translated: CASSLDSRSGNTIYF.

The chain's CDR3 is CASSFLTGTSAMLYEQYF. The CDR3 DNA is TGTGCCAGCAGTTTCTTGACCGGGACTAGCGCCATGCTCTACGAGCAGTACTTC. The gene calls are TRBV28 and TRBJ2-7; 10 nucleotides match TRBD2. Germline V lookup: CDR1 MDHEN, CDR2 SYDVKM. Trimming at V came to 3 bases and at J to 3 bases, leaving 14 bases not matched to a gene. The CDR3 sequence is 18 residues long.

The CDR3 reads CASSPRGGGGFIKIGDTQYF. The CDR3 DNA reads TGTGCCAGCAGCCCTAGGGGCGGGGGGGGATTCATCAAGATCGGGGATACGCAGTATTTT. The chain couples TRBV4-2 to TRBJ2-3; 9 bases fit TRBD2. In germline, CDR1 is LGHNA, CDR2 YNFKEQ. V was clipped by 4 bases and J by 6 bases; unmatched bases: 23. The CDR3 totals 20 residues.

V is TRBV4-3 and J is TRBJ1-4; D perhaps matches TRBD1 (6 bases). Germline lookup yields CDR1 LGHNA and CDR2 YSLEER. The V gene lost 4 bases and the J gene lost 6 bases, with 18 bases spanning the gap. CDR3 length: 16 residues. CDR3 amino acids: CASSPRGGGGDEKLFF. The CDR3 DNA reads as TGCGCCAGCAGCCCCCGGGGAGGGGGAGGGGATGAAAAACTGTTTTTT.

The J gene is TRBJ1-2, the V gene TRBV7-2; 9 bases line up with TRBD1. The V gene end was trimmed by 5 bases and the J gene end by 4 bases; junction bases not matched to a gene: 5. The length of the CDR3 is 14 residues. Looked up from germline, CDR1 is SGHTA and CDR2 is FQGNSA. Here the CDR3 reads CASSGRQGGYGYTF. The CDR3 DNA is TGTGCCAGCAGCGGGAGACAGGGGGGCTATGGCTACACCTTC.

The CDR3 DNA follows: TGCGCCAGCAGCCAAGATTCTCCCGGGGTCGGCTATGGCTACACCTTC. Translation gives CASSQDSPGVGYGYTF. The V and J genes are TRBV4-3 and TRBJ1-2; D is uncertain. Germline lookup yields CDR1 LGHNA and CDR2 YSLEER. CDR3 length: 16 residues. Trimming removed 0 bases from V and 4 bases from J, with 15 bases in between.

V and J are TRBV11-3 and TRBJ2-1; D possibly corresponds to TRBD2 (6 bases). The germline gives CDR1 SGHNT, CDR2 YENEEA. The CDR3 spans 20 residues. The germline V and J ends were trimmed by 1 base and 0 bases, with 22 bases remaining between them. This CDR3 is CASSLVLVAATKISYNEQFF. In DNA form, the CDR3 reads TGTGCCAGCAGCTTAGTTCTGGTAGCGGCCACTAAAATCTCCTACAATGAGCAGTTCTTC.

The rearrangement joins TRBV6-4 to TRBJ1-2, with D perhaps TRBD1 (6 bases). Germline V gene lookup returns CDR1 MRHNA and CDR2 SNTAGT. Trimming removed 10 bases from V and 5 bases from J, with 14 bases in between. The CDR3 is 12 amino acids. This CDR3 reads CATRTANYGYTF. CDR3 in DNA: TGTGCCACTAGGACAGCGAATTATGGCTACACCTTC.

The J gene is TRBJ2-5, the V gene TRBV30; perhaps TRBD1 as D (5 bases). There are 13 residues in the CDR3. Germline V gene data show CDR1 as GTSNPN and CDR2 as SVGIG (reference sequence). Between the trimmed V and J ends, which lost 3 bases and 1 base, there was a span of 9 bases. CDR3 loop: CAWSLDSQETQYF. The CDR3 nucleotides read TGTGCCTGGAGCTTAGACAGCCAAGAGACCCAGTACTTC.

The J gene is TRBJ2-5, the V gene TRBV28; TRBD2 matches 13 bases. Germline lookup yields CDR1 MDHEN and CDR2 SYDVKM. V was pared by 4 bases and J by 4 bases, with 15 bases of the junction left unmatched. This CDR3 is built from 19 residues. The CDR3 is CASSSGGITSGGALETQYF. The CDR3 bases are TGTGCCAGCAGTTCGGGGGGAATAACTAGCGGGGGGGCCTTAGAGACCCAGTACTTC.

V gene TRBV27 combines with J gene TRBJ2-6, with TRBD1 identical over 9 bases. Unmatched junction bases numbered 15, after V lost 9 bases and J lost 3 bases. From germline, CDR1 is MNHEY and CDR2 SMNVEV (reference sequence). The CDR3 is made up of 18 amino acids. The DNA for the CDR3 is TGTGCCAGTATAGCTTCGGGACAGGGAAAACTTGGGGCCAACGTCCTGACTTTC. Amino acids: CASIASGQGKLGANVLTF.

This clone has just a few counts. V usage is TRBV4-1 and J usage is TRBJ1-1, with D uncertain. CDR3 length equals 15 residues. CDR1 and CDR2 (germline): MGHRA, YSYEKL. Deletions cut 0 bases from V and 0 bases from J, with 8 bases between. The CDR3 DNA follows: TGCGCCAGCAGCCAAGATCCGGGGATGAACACTGAAGCTTTCTTT. It translates to CASSQDPGMNTEAFF.

The J gene is TRBJ1-2, the V gene TRBV2, with TRBD1 identical over 11 bases. Germline V gene sequence: CDR1 SNHLY, CDR2 FYNNEI. The CDR3 loop spans 18 amino acids. With V trimmed by 2 bases and J by 4 bases, 12 bases remained unmatched. The CDR3 here is CASSETGTGGLEGYGYTF. The CDR3 nucleotides read TGTGCCAGCAGTGAAACAGGGACAGGGGGATTGGAGGGCTATGGCTACACCTTC.

There are a few counts of this clone. The chain links TRBV7-2 to TRBJ2-7, with TRBD2 matching 8 bases. J lost 0 bases, V lost 3 bases, and 4 bases had no gene match. The CDR3 consists of 15 residues. CDR1 and CDR2 from the germline V gene are SGHTA and FQGNSA. The chain's CDR3 is CASSFGGVLSYEQYF. CDR3 bases: TGTGCCAGCAGCTTCGGGGGGGTGCTCTCCTACGAGCAGTACTTC.

The J gene is TRBJ1-6, the V gene TRBV30; perhaps TRBD1 as D (6 bases). Trimming left V 8 bases short and J 5 bases short, with 13 bases between. This CDR3 spans 13 amino acids. Germline V lookup: CDR1 GTSNPN, CDR2 SVGIG (reference sequence). The CDR3 DNA reads as TGTGCCGTATCCAGGGGAAATAATTCACCCCTCCACTTT. This gives the protein CAVSRGNNSPLHF.

There are a few counts of this clone. This sequence joins TRBV5-1 and TRBJ1-2, with D maybe TRBD1 (5 bases). CDR1 SGHRS and CDR2 YFSETQ come from the germline V gene. This CDR3 is 14 amino acids long. V lost 4 bases, J lost 2 bases, and 12 bases lay in between. Here the CDR3 reads CASSLPGGNYGYTF. The CDR3 DNA reads as TGCGCCAGCAGCCTTCCGGGGGGGAACTATGGCTACACCTTC.

The V call is TRBV5-6, the J call TRBJ2-5; D gene ambiguous. The CDR3 is 14 amino acids. V was pared by 1 base and J by 5 bases, with 12 bases between. Germline CDR1 reads SGHDT; CDR2 reads YYEEEE. The CDR3 here is CASSLRSGVETQYF. The DNA for the CDR3 is TGTGCCAGCAGCTTGAGGTCAGGTGTGGAGACCCAGTACTTC.

The chain joins TRBV7-3 to TRBJ1-1; unclear D gene. CDR1 and CDR2 from the germline V gene are SGHTA and FQGTGA. The CDR3 runs 13 residues. Trimming removed 3 bases from V and 0 bases from J, with 5 bases in between. The DNA for the CDR3 is TGTGCCAGCAGCTTTTATATGAACACTGAAGCTTTCTTT. Protein: CASSFYMNTEAFF. Variable domain in full (rest from reference TRBV7-3 and TRBJ1-1): GAGVSQTPSNKVTEKGKYVELRCDPISGHTALYWYRQSLGQGPEFLIYFQGTGAADDSGLPNDRFFAVRPEGSVSTLKIQRTERGDSAVYLCASSFYMNTEAFFGQGTRLTVV.

The genes are TRBV28 and TRBJ1-1, with a weak D call TRBD1 (5 bases). Trimming removed 5 bases at V and 8 bases at J, with 15 bases between. The germline V gene has CDR1 MDHEN and CDR2 SYDVKM. This CDR3 is built from 13 residues. The CDR3 DNA sequence: TGTGCCAGCAGTCTGGGACTGTTTACCGAAGCTTTCTTT. Protein product: CASSLGLFTEAFF. Combining the CDR3 with reference TRBV28 and TRBJ1-1 gives the whole variable domain DVKVTQSSRYLVKRTGEKVFLECVQDMDHENMFWYRQDPGLGLRLIYFSYDVKMKEKGDIPEGYSVSREKKERFSLILESASTNQTSMYLCASSLGLFTEAFFGQGTRLTVV.

The CDR3 here is CASSLGGGKSSYNEQFF. As DNA, the CDR3 is TGTGCCAGCAGCTTAGGCGGCGGAAAAAGCTCCTACAATGAGCAGTTCTTC. The V and J genes are TRBV7-8 and TRBJ2-1; D is undetermined. V dropped 1 base and J dropped 0 bases, with 13 bases sitting between them. CDR1 and CDR2 (germline): SGHVS, FQNEAQ. This CDR3 has 17 residues. Full variable domain (missing parts from reference TRBV7-8 and TRBJ2-1): GAGVSQSPRYKVAKRGQDVALRCDPISGHVSLFWYQQALGQGPEFLTYFQNEAQLDKSGLPSDRFFAERPEGSVSTLKIQRTQQEDSAVYLCASSLGGGKSSYNEQFFGPGTRLTVL.

The V call is TRBV5-4, the J call TRBJ2-1, with 8 bases identical to TRBD2. Trimming removed 0 bases from V and 5 bases from J; junction bases left unmatched: 7. The CDR3 is 16 amino acids. Germline loops: CDR1 SGHNT, CDR2 YYREEE (reference sequence). The CDR3 sequence: CASSLARAGGDNEQFF. In DNA form, the CDR3 reads TGTGCCAGCAGCTTGGCCAGGGCGGGGGGAGACAATGAGCAGTTCTTC.

The gene calls are TRBV2 and TRBJ2-3; 15 bases are shared with TRBD2. Trimming cost V 4 bases and J 6 bases; bases outside gene matches: 5. The CDR3 contains 16 residues. Germline V gene sequence: CDR1 SNHLY, CDR2 FYNNEI. The CDR3 protein is CASSVGLAGGRDTQYF. The CDR3 nucleotides read TGTGCCAGCAGTGTGGGACTAGCGGGGGGTAGGGATACGCAGTATTTT.

This clone has a handful of counts. The V call is TRBV6-6, the J call TRBJ2-2; D is perhaps TRBD1 (5 bases). Per germline, CDR1 MNHNY and CDR2 SVGAGI (reference sequence). V shed 5 bases and J shed 3 bases, with 13 bases lying between them. This CDR3 spans 15 amino acids. The CDR3 DNA reads as TGTGCCAGCAGTCTTAGCCAGGGTTACACCGGGGAGCTGTTTTTT. Translation: CASSLSQGYTGELFF.

This chain links TRBV14 with TRBJ1-6, with 8 bases matching TRBD1. The V segment lost 5 bases and the J segment 2 bases; nucleotides outside the gene matches: 11. CDR3 length equals 18 residues. Germline lookup yields CDR1 SGHDN and CDR2 FVKESK. The CDR3 is CASSAGQGVFTYNSPLHF. CDR3 sequence (DNA): TGTGCCAGCAGCGCAGGACAGGGTGTATTCACCTATAATTCACCCCTCCACTTT. Full variable domain (remainder filled in from reference TRBV14 and TRBJ1-6): EAGVTQFPSHSVIEKGQTVTLRCDPISGHDNLYWYRRVMGKEIKFLLHFVKESKQDESGMPNNRFLAERTGGTYSTLKVQPAELEDSGVYFCASSAGQGVFTYNSPLHFGNGTRLTVT.